One sample yielded the 15 T cell receptor beta chains listed below, sequenced in a study of cytomegalovirus exposure and HLA in healthy donors. PCR was performed using 60 Vbeta and 13 Jbeta primers. Libraries were prepared by immunoSEQ multiplex PCR; TCRdb keeps only in-frame clonotypes and omits some of them. Of a few hundred thousand clones listed, about 80% were seen once; the top ten hold roughly 15%. What was sequenced was PBMCs. The receptors were sampled from a man between 35 and 55 years old in good health and CMV-seronegative.

This clone turned up a few times. The gene calls are TRBV7-3 and TRBJ1-1; 9 nucleotides agree with TRBD1. The V segment lost 4 bases and the J segment 5 bases; nucleotides outside the gene matches: 5. The CDR3 consists of 14 residues. Germline lookup yields CDR1 SGHTA and CDR2 FQGTGA. The DNA of the CDR3 is TGTGCCAGCAGCTCGACAGGGGGGGGTACTGAAGCTTTCTTT. This sequence encodes CASSSTGGGTEAFF.

V and J are TRBV6-1 and TRBJ2-7; D gene uncertain. Germline V gene sequence: CDR1 MNHNS, CDR2 SASEGT. This CDR3 is built from 13 residues. Trimming pared 5 bases from V and 3 bases from J, leaving 11 bases between. The chain's CDR3 is CASSSLFSYEQYF. Written as DNA, the CDR3 is TGTGCCAGCAGTTCCCTTTTTAGCTACGAGCAGTACTTC.

The chain recombines TRBV6-5 with TRBJ1-3; 8 bases fit TRBD1. Germline V gives CDR1 MNHEY, CDR2 SVGAGI. Trimming removed 6 bases from V and 3 bases from J; junction bases left unmatched: 4. The CDR3 has 14 residues. CDR3 in amino acids: CASSLDRGGNTIYF. In nucleotides, the CDR3 is TGTGCCAGCAGCTTAGACAGGGGTGGAAACACCATATATTTT.

V and J are TRBV5-8 and TRBJ2-1, with 10 bases lining up with TRBD2. Germline loops: CDR1 SGHTS, CDR2 YDEGEE. CDR3 length: 15 residues. After removal of 4 bases from V and 8 bases from J, the junction contained 9 bases not matched to a gene. The CDR3 DNA reads TGTGCCAGCAGCCCCGTGGAGCGGGGGGGCGATGAGCAGTTCTTC. Translated: CASSPVERGGDEQFF.

This rearrangement joins TRBV16 to TRBJ2-6; 11 bases fit TRBD1. After removal of 7 bases from V and 4 bases from J, the junction contained 12 bases not matched to a gene. CDR3 length: 18 residues. Germline V gene sequence: CDR1 KGHSY, CDR2 FQNENV. The CDR3 bases are TGTGCCAGCATCAGCCGCGGACAGGGGGCATTGGGGGCCAACGTCCTGACTTTC. The encoded protein is CASISRGQGALGANVLTF.

This chain links TRBV4-1 with TRBJ1-4; 7 bases are a match to TRBD1. The CDR3 sequence is 15 residues long. Germline CDR1 and CDR2: MGHRA and YSYEKL. Trimming at V came to 2 bases and at J to 8 bases, leaving 8 bases not matched to a gene. The CDR3 sequence: CASSQIDREGEKLFF. CDR3 DNA sequence: TGCGCCAGCAGCCAAATAGACAGGGAAGGGGAAAAACTGTTTTTT.

This clone was observed a single time. J is TRBJ1-1 and V is TRBV4-2; a possible D gene is TRBD1 (5 bases). CDR1 and CDR2 from the germline V gene are LGHNA and YNFKEQ. The CDR3 contains 14 residues. V lost 0 bases to trimming and J lost 1 base, with 6 bases between them. CDR3 nucleotides: TGTGCCAGCAGCCAAGAGGGGGGGAACACTGAAGCTTTCTTT. As protein: CASSQEGGNTEAFF.

The chain recombines TRBV7-2 with TRBJ1-2; a possible D gene is TRBD1 (6 bases). The CDR3 loop spans 16 amino acids. V lost 4 bases, J lost 1 base, and 16 bases lay in between. Germline V lookup: CDR1 SGHTA, CDR2 FQGNSA. DNA of the CDR3: TGTGCCAGCAGCTATAGACAGGTTGGGCTTAACTATGGCTACACCTTC. It is translated as CASSYRQVGLNYGYTF.

The chain recombines TRBV6-1 with TRBJ1-4; 9 positions match TRBD1. This CDR3 region has 14 residues. With 6 bases clipped from V and 8 bases from J, the junction kept 7 bases outside the gene matches. Germline CDR1 and CDR2: MNHNS and SASEGT. This chain's CDR3 is CASREQGAREKLFF. The CDR3 DNA follows: TGTGCCAGCAGGGAACAGGGGGCGCGGGAAAAACTGTTTTTT.

The rearrangement joins TRBV4-3 to TRBJ1-5; D might be TRBD1 (6 bases). CDR1 and CDR2 (germline): LGHNA, YSLEER. V shed 0 bases and J shed 3 bases, with 12 bases lying between them. This CDR3 has 16 residues. As DNA, the CDR3 is TGCGCCAGCAGCCAAGATCAAGCAGGGGTCAATCAGCCCCAGCATTTT. This codes for CASSQDQAGVNQPQHF.

The rearrangement joins TRBV5-1 to TRBJ2-7; 12 bases agree with TRBD2. The CDR3 is made up of 16 amino acids. Unmatched junction bases numbered 9, after V lost 1 base and J lost 7 bases. The germline gives CDR1 SGHRS, CDR2 YFSETQ. The CDR3 bases are TGCGCCAGCAGCTTGTCCCCCGGGACTAGCGGGCAGGAGCAGTACTTC. This codes for CASSLSPGTSGQEQYF.

The rearrangement joins TRBV6-5 to TRBJ2-2, with 8 bases fitting TRBD1. V gave up 6 bases and J gave up 1 base; unmatched junction bases: 4. The CDR3 loop spans 15 amino acids. CDR1 is MNHEY, CDR2 SVGAGI, per germline. CDR3 sequence (DNA): TGTGCCAGCAGCATCGGACAGGGGAACACCGGGGAGCTGTTTTTT. This codes for CASSIGQGNTGELFF.

The chain uses TRBV6-5 and TRBJ2-2; tentatively, D is TRBD2 (7 bases). Trimming cost V 8 bases and J 5 bases, with 18 bases left between them. The V gene's germline CDR1 is MNHEY and CDR2 SVGAGI. This CDR3 comprises 15 residues. CDR3 loop: CASGHREGRTGELFF. The CDR3 DNA reads TGTGCCAGCGGACACAGGGAGGGAAGAACCGGGGAGCTGTTTTTT.

This clone was counted between two and nine times. The chain is built from TRBV19 and TRBJ1-5; D unresolved. The CDR3 extends over 13 amino acids. Germline lookup yields CDR1 LNHDA and CDR2 SQIVND (reference sequence). The germline V and J ends were trimmed by 3 bases and 6 bases, with 9 bases remaining between them. The CDR3 spells CASSMMGSQPQHF. CDR3 DNA sequence: TGTGCCAGTAGTATGATGGGGAGTCAGCCCCAGCATTTT.

The rearrangement uses TRBV20-1 and TRBJ1-1; D is ambiguous. The germline V gene encodes CDR1 DFQATT and CDR2 SNEGSKA (reference sequence). The CDR3 is 11 amino acids. V lost 7 bases, J lost 5 bases, and 11 bases lay in between. CDR3 in amino acids: CSGAGGTEAFF. In nucleotides, the CDR3 is TGCAGTGGGGCGGGAGGGACTGAAGCTTTCTTT.